A selection of T cell receptor beta chains follows, all from one sample in a study of blood T cell repertoires in COVID-19. Sequenced by immunoSEQ multiplex PCR; TCRdb stores in-frame clones only, minus some. This table holds about 94,000 clones, 75% to 85% found once. The specimen was peripheral blood. The receptors were sampled from a human donor in a cohort sampled during active COVID-19. Both conserved end residues are part of each CDR3. The order of the fields is clone size, J gene, D gene, V gene, CDR3 DNA, CDR3 protein. A D gene is named only where the DNA matches it firmly. The listing skips clone size in some rows; elsewhere it reads once, few, many or a size class.

clone_size: NA
j_call: TRBJ1-4
d_call: NA
v_call: TRBV30
cdr3_nt: TGTGCCTGGAACCACGGAGCAACTAATGAAAAACTGTTTTTT
cdr3_aa: CAWNHGATNEKLFF

clone_size: NA
j_call: TRBJ1-3
d_call: NA
v_call: TRBV28
cdr3_nt: TGTGCCAGCAGTTTCACAAGGACTTCTGGAAACACCATATATTTT
cdr3_aa: CASSFTRTSGNTIYF

clone_size: NA
j_call: TRBJ1-5
d_call: NA
v_call: TRBV6-5
cdr3_nt: TGTGCCAGCAGCCCCGGACAGCATAATCAGCCCCAGCATTTT
cdr3_aa: CASSPGQHNQPQHF

clone_size: NA
j_call: TRBJ2-1
d_call: NA
v_call: TRBV4-1
cdr3_nt: TGCGCCAGCAGCCCCTGGGGGGGCACCTACAATGAGCAGTTCTTC
cdr3_aa: CASSPWGGTYNEQFF

clone_size: NA
j_call: TRBJ1-5
d_call: NA
v_call: TRBV5-1
cdr3_nt: TGCGCCAGCAGCTTGGGCCAGAATCAGCCCCAGCATTTT
cdr3_aa: CASSLGQNQPQHF

clone_size: few
j_call: TRBJ1-2
d_call: NA
v_call: TRBV18
cdr3_nt: TGTGCCAGCTCACCAAATACAGATTATGGCTACACCTTC
cdr3_aa: CASSPNTDYGYTF

clone_size: NA
j_call: TRBJ1-1
d_call: TRBD1
v_call: TRBV30
cdr3_nt: TGTGCCAAAGACAGGGCAGGGACTGAAGCTTTCTTT
cdr3_aa: CAKDRAGTEAFF

clone_size: few
j_call: TRBJ2-7
d_call: NA
v_call: TRBV6-5
cdr3_nt: TGTGCCAGCAGTTACTCAGCCGAGGGGGTCTACGAGCAGTACTTC
cdr3_aa: CASSYSAEGVYEQYF

clone_size: NA
j_call: TRBJ1-1
d_call: NA
v_call: TRBV2
cdr3_nt: TGTGCCAGCAGGGGGGGAAACACTGAAGCTTTCTTT
cdr3_aa: CASRGGNTEAFF

clone_size: NA
j_call: TRBJ1-2
d_call: NA
v_call: TRBV5-1
cdr3_nt: TGCGCCAGCAGCTTGGTGGCAGGGGAAATGGGTGGCTACACCTTC
cdr3_aa: CASSLVAGEMGGYTF

clone_size: NA
j_call: TRBJ1-4
d_call: NA
v_call: TRBV10-1
cdr3_nt: TGCGCCAGCAGTGAAAGGGGCGGGGATAGTGAAAAACTGTTTTTT
cdr3_aa: CASSERGGDSEKLFF

clone_size: few
j_call: TRBJ2-1
d_call: TRBD2
v_call: TRBV19
cdr3_nt: TGTGCCAGTAGTATCACAGCGGGAGGGATTTACAATGAGCAGTTCTTC
cdr3_aa: CASSITAGGIYNEQFF

clone_size: NA
j_call: TRBJ1-1
d_call: TRBD1
v_call: TRBV6-5
cdr3_nt: TGTGCCAGCACCGTGACAGGGTATGACACTGAAGCTTTCTTT
cdr3_aa: CASTVTGYDTEAFF

clone_size: NA
j_call: TRBJ2-1
d_call: TRBD1
v_call: TRBV19
cdr3_nt: TGTGCCAGTAGTTCAAGACAGGGGCTTACCTACAATGAGCAGTTCTTC
cdr3_aa: CASSSRQGLTYNEQFF

clone_size: NA
j_call: TRBJ2-3
d_call: NA
v_call: TRBV5-1
cdr3_nt: TGCGCCAGCAGCGGGTACCAGGCAGATACGCAGTATTTT
cdr3_aa: CASSGYQADTQYF

clone_size: NA
j_call: TRBJ2-1
d_call: TRBD2
v_call: TRBV15
cdr3_nt: TGTGCCACCAGCAGAGGACTAGCGGGAGGCCGCCCTCGGTTCTTC
cdr3_aa: CATSRGLAGGRPRFF

clone_size: NA
j_call: TRBJ1-1
d_call: NA
v_call: TRBV5-4
cdr3_nt: TGTGCCAGCAGCTACACCTTTAACACTGAAGCTTTCTTT
cdr3_aa: CASSYTFNTEAFF

clone_size: NA
j_call: TRBJ2-7
d_call: NA
v_call: TRBV15
cdr3_nt: TGTGCCACCAGCAGAGATCCCGGCTACGAGCAGTACTTC
cdr3_aa: CATSRDPGYEQYF

clone_size: NA
j_call: TRBJ1-4
d_call: TRBD1
v_call: TRBV6-5
cdr3_nt: TGTGCCAGCAGTCGACAGGGGGCAACTAATGAAAAACTGTTTTTT
cdr3_aa: CASSRQGATNEKLFF

clone_size: NA
j_call: TRBJ1-5
d_call: NA
v_call: TRBV19
cdr3_nt: TGTGCCAGTAGTATCGGGAGCCGGGGTTCGAGCAATCAGCCCCAGCATTTT
cdr3_aa: CASSIGSRGSSNQPQHF

clone_size: NA
j_call: TRBJ2-5
d_call: NA
v_call: TRBV5-1
cdr3_nt: TGCGCCAGCAGCTTGGTAACAACCCAAGAGACCCAGTACTTC
cdr3_aa: CASSLVTTQETQYF

clone_size: NA
j_call: TRBJ1-2
d_call: NA
v_call: TRBV15
cdr3_nt: TGTGCCACCAGCAGCCCCCGCACCGGAGGCTATGGCTACACCTTC
cdr3_aa: CATSSPRTGGYGYTF

clone_size: NA
j_call: TRBJ1-6
d_call: NA
v_call: TRBV11-2
cdr3_nt: TGTGCCAGCAGCTCGCCGCGGACTGCCACCTCACCCCTCCACTTT
cdr3_aa: CASSSPRTATSPLHF

clone_size: NA
j_call: TRBJ2-3
d_call: NA
v_call: TRBV4-2
cdr3_nt: TGTGCCAGCAGCCAAGATCGGGCAGCGGCCCGCACAGATACGCAGTATTTT
cdr3_aa: CASSQDRAAARTDTQYF